One and the same sample provided the 5 T cell receptor beta chains below, sequenced in a study of PD-L1 blockade in urothelial cancer. Produced via immunoSEQ multiplex PCR; TCRdb's table is partial and in-frame only. This sample yields roughly 49,000 clones, of which 70% to 90% are seen a single time; approximately 7.1% belongs to the top ten. The specimen comprised PBMCs, sampled around atezolizumab (anti-PD-L1) treatment. These receptors were obtained from a man between 60 and 75 years old with urothelial cancer.

V and J are TRBV2 and TRBJ2-3; 11 nucleotides match TRBD2. Germline-derived CDR1 and CDR2 are SNHLY and FYNNEI. Trimming cost V 6 bases and J 4 bases; bases outside gene matches: 6. This CDR3 is built from 15 residues. CDR3 loop: CASRTSGGPSDTQYF. The CDR3 DNA reads as TGTGCCAGCAGAACTAGCGGGGGCCCATCAGATACGCAGTATTTT.

The chain combines TRBV27 with TRBJ1-1; TRBD1 agrees at 7 bases. CDR3 length equals 14 residues. CDR1 and CDR2 from the germline V gene are MNHEY and SMNVEV (reference sequence). Trimming cost V 7 bases and J 2 bases; bases outside gene matches: 7. CDR3 sequence (DNA): TGTGCCAGCAACTCCAACAGGGGTAACACTGAAGCTTTCTTT. Its protein product is CASNSNRGNTEAFF.

The rearrangement uses TRBV6-6 and TRBJ2-3, with TRBD2 matching 7 bases. The CDR3 loop spans 14 amino acids. Losses at the gene ends were 2 bases for V and 5 bases for J; bases not matched to a gene: 4. Germline V gene data show CDR1 as MNHNY and CDR2 as SVGAGI (reference sequence). The CDR3 nucleotides read TGTGCCAGCAGTTACCAGGCGGGGGAAGATACGCAGTATTTT. Its protein is CASSYQAGEDTQYF.

V and J are TRBV7-3 and TRBJ2-3; no firm D call. The CDR3 runs to 13 residues. Germline V gene sequence: CDR1 SGHTA, CDR2 FQGTGA. Trimming shortened V by 1 base and J by 3 bases, and 5 bases separated the two germline ends. The CDR3 coding sequence is TGTGCCAGCAGCTTAAGTCTTACAGATACGCAGTATTTT. This encodes CASSLSLTDTQYF.

The rearrangement uses TRBV30 and TRBJ2-5; D not certain. The V end lost 1 base, the J end lost 5 bases, and 20 bases lay between the germline ends. From germline, CDR1 is GTSNPN and CDR2 SVGIG (reference sequence). CDR3 size: 16 residues. CDR3 loop: CAWSAIRITSEETQYF. DNA for the CDR3: TGTGCCTGGAGTGCTATCCGAATCACCAGCGAGGAGACCCAGTACTTC.